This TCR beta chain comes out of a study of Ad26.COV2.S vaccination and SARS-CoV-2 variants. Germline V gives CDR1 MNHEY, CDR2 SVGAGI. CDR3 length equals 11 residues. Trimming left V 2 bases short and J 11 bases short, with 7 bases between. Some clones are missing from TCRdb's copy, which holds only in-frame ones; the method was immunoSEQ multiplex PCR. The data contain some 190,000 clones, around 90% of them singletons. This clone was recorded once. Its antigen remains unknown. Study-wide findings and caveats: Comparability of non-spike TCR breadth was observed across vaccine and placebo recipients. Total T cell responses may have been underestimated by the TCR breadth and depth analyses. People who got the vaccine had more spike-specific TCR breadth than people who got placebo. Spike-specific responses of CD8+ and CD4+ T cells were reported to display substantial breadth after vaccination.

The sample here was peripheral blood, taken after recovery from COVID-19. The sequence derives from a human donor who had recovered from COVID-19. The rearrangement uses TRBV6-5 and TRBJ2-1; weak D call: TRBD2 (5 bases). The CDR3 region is CASSYGRKQFF. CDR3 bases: TGTGCCAGCAGTTACGGGAGAAAGCAGTTCTTC.